A single sample gave rise to the 30 T cell receptor beta chains below, sequenced in a study of cytomegalovirus exposure and HLA in healthy donors. Primers: 60 Vbeta forward and 13 Jbeta reverse. The protocol was immunoSEQ multiplex PCR, while the TCRdb copy is restricted to in-frame clones and leaves out a portion. This table lists approximately 180,000 clones. The sequencing input was PBMCs. Source of these receptors: a man aged 25 to 40 in good health and CMV-seronegative.

J is TRBJ2-5 and V is TRBV27, with D perhaps TRBD1 (6 bases). The J call may be in error: the DNA end matches TRBJ2-7 better. From germline, CDR1 is MNHEY and CDR2 SMNVEV (reference sequence). CDR3 length: 12 amino acids. The CDR3 spells CASSLEQGEQYF. As DNA, the CDR3 is TGTGCCAGCAGTTTGGAACAGGGCGAGCAGTACTTC.

The chain combines TRBV10-3 with TRBJ2-7, with 7 bases matching TRBD1. Looked up from germline, CDR1 is ENHRY and CDR2 is SYGVKD. This CDR3 comprises 14 residues. V was clipped by 7 bases and J by 6 bases; unmatched bases: 12. The CDR3 sequence is CAIMDRFLSGEQYF. The CDR3 bases are TGTGCCATCATGGACAGGTTCCTAAGTGGCGAGCAGTACTTC.

The chain uses TRBV7-3 and TRBJ2-1; TRBD1 matches at 8 bases. This CDR3 has 14 amino acids. The germline CDR1 and CDR2 sequences are SGHTA and FQGTGA. V lost 5 bases, J lost 8 bases, and 8 bases stayed unmatched. CDR3 DNA sequence: TGTGCCAGCAGCCGGACAGGGTGGTTTGATGAGCAGTTCTTC. It translates to CASSRTGWFDEQFF.

The J gene is TRBJ1-5, the V gene TRBV4-1, with D uncertain. Germline V CDR1 and CDR2: MGHRA, YSYEKL. V was pared by 0 bases and J by 4 bases, with 13 bases between. CDR3 length equals 16 residues. The DNA for the CDR3 is TGCGCCAGCAGCCAAGATCACAGAACAGCTAATCAGCCCCAGCATTTT. It codes for CASSQDHRTANQPQHF.

The chain combines TRBV19 with TRBJ1-2; a weak D match, TRBD1 (5 bases). The CDR3 extends over 11 amino acids. Germline-derived CDR1 and CDR2 are LNHDA and SQIVND (reference sequence). V was pared by 3 bases and J by 7 bases, with 6 bases between. CDR3 DNA: TGTGCCAGTAGTATGGGGGGTGGCTACACCTTC. Residues: CASSMGGGYTF.

V gene TRBV30 combines with J gene TRBJ2-7; D is possibly TRBD1 (5 bases). CDR3 size: 14 residues. Trimming pared 0 bases from V and 1 base from J, leaving 10 bases between. The germline gives CDR1 GTSNPN, CDR2 SVGIG (reference sequence). In nucleotides, the CDR3 is TGTGCCTGGAGTGTAGGTGCAGGGTCCTACGAGCAGTACTTC. Amino acid sequence: CAWSVGAGSYEQYF.

J is TRBJ2-7 and V is TRBV5-8; maybe TRBD1 (5 bases). CDR3 length: 14 amino acids. Looked up from germline, CDR1 is SGHTS and CDR2 is YDEGEE. The V and J ends lost 1 base and 0 bases respectively, with 8 bases between them. The CDR3 is CASSLWGGSYEQYF. The CDR3 bases are TGTGCCAGCAGCTTGTGGGGCGGCTCCTACGAGCAGTACTTC. The full variable domain, in which reference TRBV5-8 and TRBJ2-7 provide the parts outside the CDR3, is EAGVTQSPTHLIKTRGQQATLRCSPISGHTSVYWYQQALGLGLQFLLWYDEGEERNRGNFPPRFSGRQFPNYSSELNVNALELEDSALYLCASSLWGGSYEQYFGPGTRLTVT.

V usage is TRBV28 and J usage is TRBJ1-2; D call uncertain. Trimming shortened V by 5 bases and J by 3 bases, and 7 bases separated the two germline ends. This CDR3 comprises 12 residues. The germline CDR1 and CDR2 sequences are MDHEN and SYDVKM. CDR3 sequence: CASSRRDYGYTF. CDR3 sequence (DNA): TGTGCCAGCAGTCGGAGAGACTATGGCTACACCTTC.

The chain joins TRBV28 to TRBJ2-2, with 15 nucleotides matching TRBD2. Germline CDR1 and CDR2: MDHEN and SYDVKM. V dropped 1 base and J dropped 4; count of bases not matched to a gene: 7. CDR3 length: 19 residues. CDR3 nucleotide sequence: TGTGCCAGCAGTTTATTAGGACTAGCGGGAGGGCCGGTCACCGGGGAGCTGTTTTTT. This translates into CASSLLGLAGGPVTGELFF.

V and J are TRBV6-1 and TRBJ1-2; 7 positions match TRBD1. Germline CDR1 and CDR2: MNHNS and SASEGT. CDR3 length equals 16 residues. After removal of 1 base from V and 8 bases from J, the junction contained 13 bases not matched to a gene. CDR3 nucleotide sequence: TGTGCCAGCAGTGAAGGCGGGACAGTGCTATCCTGCGGCTACACCTTC. This codes for CASSEGGTVLSCGYTF.

V is TRBV1 and J is TRBJ1-5. TRBV1 is described as a pseudogene. This CDR3 comprises 12 residues. CDR3 in amino acids: CTSTGGNQPQHF. The CDR3 DNA reads TGCACCAGCACCGGGGGCAATCAGCCCCAGCATTTT.

This chain connects TRBV28 to TRBJ2-2, with TRBD1 as a possible D gene (6 bases). Germline lookup yields CDR1 MDHEN and CDR2 SYDVKM. The CDR3 length is 13 residues. The V and J ends lost 8 bases and 4 bases respectively, with 11 bases between them. The CDR3 coding sequence is TGTGCCAGCGGGGGCGGTTTCACCGGGGAGCTGTTTTTT. Encoded protein: CASGGGFTGELFF.

V and J are TRBV29-1 and TRBJ2-7; TRBD1 aligns across 7 bases. The CDR3 extends over 13 amino acids. Trimming removed 7 bases from V and 4 bases from J; junction bases left unmatched: 10. In germline, CDR1 is SQVTM, CDR2 ANQGSEA. The CDR3 spells CSALDRAQYEQYF. CDR3 in DNA: TGCAGCGCCTTAGACAGGGCCCAATACGAGCAGTACTTC.

About this clone itself: A junction boundary mismatches the germline segment, possibly from a read error. V is TRBV29-1 and J is TRBJ2-1, with D perhaps TRBD1 (5 bases). CDR1 is SQVTM and CDR2 is ANQGSEA in the germline V gene. The CDR3 contains 10 residues. The CDR3 coding sequence is TGCAGCGGCGACGACAGAGTCCCCCTCTTC. It is translated as CSGDDRVPLF.

The chain links TRBV9 to TRBJ2-6, with 9 bases fitting TRBD1. The germline V gene has CDR1 SGDLS and CDR2 YYNGEE. J gave up 2 bases and V 4 bases, and 7 bases lay outside the gene matches. CDR3 length: 17 residues. The CDR3 region has the DNA TGTGCCAGCAGCCCCTGGACAGGGGTGACTGGGGCCAACGTCCTGACTTTC. It codes for CASSPWTGVTGANVLTF.

This chain connects TRBV6-5 to TRBJ1-2; D remains ambiguous. Trimming shortened V by 2 bases and J by 5 bases, and 12 bases separated the two germline ends. The CDR3 spans 14 residues. CDR1 is MNHEY and CDR2 is SVGAGI in the germline V gene. The CDR3 reads CASSYGSGVYGYTF. The CDR3 DNA is TGTGCCAGCAGTTACGGTAGCGGCGTGTATGGCTACACCTTC.

The gene calls are TRBV5-1 and TRBJ2-7; 10 bases align to TRBD1. From germline, CDR1 is SGHRS and CDR2 YFSETQ. J was trimmed by 5 bases and V by 0 bases; bases with no gene match: 5. The CDR3 runs to 15 residues. Here the CDR3 reads CASSLEGTGEDEQYF. CDR3 bases: TGCGCCAGCAGCTTGGAGGGGACAGGGGAGGACGAGCAGTACTTC.

The chain has TRBV7-6 and TRBJ2-5; a possible D gene is TRBD2 (5 bases). The V end lost 8 bases, the J end lost 7 bases, and 5 bases lay between the germline ends. The germline V gene has CDR1 SGHVS and CDR2 FNYEAQ. CDR3 length: 9 amino acids. The CDR3 region is CASGGTQYF. CDR3 DNA: TGTGCCAGCGGAGGGACCCAGTACTTC.

Concerning this clone: In the same sample, other DNA sequences code for this CDR3. The chain recombines TRBV7-9 with TRBJ1-1, with D perhaps TRBD1 (6 bases). The CDR3 is made up of 14 amino acids. The V end was cut by 5 bases, the J end by 0 bases, with 10 bases between. Germline V gene sequence: CDR1 SEHNR, CDR2 FQNEAQ (reference sequence). CDR3 DNA: TGTGCCAGCAGCCTCGGGACACTGAACACTGAAGCTTTCTTT. Encoded protein: CASSLGTLNTEAFF.

The chain joins TRBV19 to TRBJ2-5; 9 nucleotides align to TRBD2. The trim removed 4 bases at V and 1 base at J, leaving 4 bases unmatched. Germline V gene lookup returns CDR1 LNHDA and CDR2 SQIVND (reference sequence). The CDR3 length is 15 residues. CDR3 DNA: TGTGCCAGTAGTAGTAGCGGGGGCCGCCAAGAGACCCAGTACTTC. Translating gives CASSSSGGRQETQYF.

CDR3 nucleotides: TGTGCCAGCAGTTGGGGCCGGGACAGTCCCACAGATACGCAGTATTTT. The encoded protein is CASSWGRDSPTDTQYF. V usage is TRBV6-6 and J usage is TRBJ2-3; 7 nucleotides line up with TRBD1. The CDR3 loop spans 16 amino acids. The V gene end was trimmed by 4 bases and the J gene end by 2 bases; junction bases not matched to a gene: 9. The V gene's germline CDR1 is MNHNY and CDR2 SVGAGI (reference sequence).

The chain is built from TRBV29-1 and TRBJ1-2, with no clear D. CDR3 length equals 13 residues. The ends were cut back, 6 bases at V and 7 bases at J, with 18 bases in the middle. Germline V lookup: CDR1 SQVTM, CDR2 ANQGSEA. The CDR3 sequence is CSVDPTGFRGYTF. The CDR3 nucleotides read TGCAGCGTGGACCCTACGGGGTTCCGTGGCTACACCTTC.

V usage is TRBV4-3 and J usage is TRBJ2-5; TRBD2 is a possible D gene (6 bases). The J call may be wrong; the DNA end is better matched by TRBJ2-7. There are 15 residues in the CDR3. CDR1 and CDR2 (germline): LGHNA, YSLEER. DNA of the CDR3: TGCGCCAGCAGCCAAGATCGGGGGAATTCCTACGAGCAGTACTTC. Protein: CASSQDRGNSYEQYF.

J is TRBJ2-7 and V is TRBV6-5; 11 nucleotides line up with TRBD2. This CDR3 is built from 14 residues. Germline-derived CDR1 and CDR2 are MNHEY and SVGAGI. The trim removed 6 bases at V and 1 base at J, leaving 2 bases unmatched. In DNA, the CDR3 is TGTGCCAGCAGAGCTAGCGGGAGGTCCTACGAGCAGTACTTC. This translates into CASRASGRSYEQYF.

This sequence joins TRBV7-9 and TRBJ2-2, with D maybe TRBD2 (5 bases). CDR3 size: 15 residues. Per germline, CDR1 SEHNR and CDR2 FQNEAQ (reference sequence). With 2 bases removed from V and 7 bases from J, the gap between germline ends came to 14 bases. The CDR3 DNA sequence: TGTGCCAGCAGCTTACAGGATATCGGGAACGGGGAGCTGTTTTTT. Residues: CASSLQDIGNGELFF.

This chain links TRBV19 with TRBJ2-7, with TRBD2 matching over 13 bases. V shed 5 bases and J 5 bases; nucleotides not matched to a gene: 9. Germline loops: CDR1 LNHDA, CDR2 SQIVND (reference sequence). The CDR3 is 16 amino acids. The CDR3 sequence is CASSVRTSGSSHEQYF. The CDR3 nucleotides read TGTGCCAGTAGTGTTCGGACTAGCGGGAGTTCCCACGAGCAGTACTTC.

The chain couples TRBV7-9 to TRBJ2-1; 11 nucleotides line up with TRBD2. Germline assignment: CDR1 SEHNR and CDR2 FQNEAQ (reference sequence). Losses at the gene ends were 3 bases for V and 1 base for J; bases not matched to a gene: 5. This CDR3 contains 17 residues. This CDR3 is CASSFSGGAQSYNEQFF. The CDR3 DNA sequence: TGTGCCAGCAGCTTTAGCGGGGGGGCCCAGTCCTACAATGAGCAGTTCTTC.

The rearrangement joins TRBV7-2 to TRBJ2-7; 9 nucleotides agree with TRBD1. Germline V lookup: CDR1 SGHTA, CDR2 FQGNSA. The CDR3 runs to 15 residues. Unmatched junction bases numbered 9, after V lost 5 bases and J lost 4 bases. The CDR3 loop reads CASSRPGQGVYEQYF. DNA for the CDR3: TGTGCCAGCAGCCGGCCGGGACAGGGAGTATACGAGCAGTACTTC.

The rearrangement uses TRBV20-1 and TRBJ1-5; D is undetermined. The CDR3 spans 11 residues. The V end lost 5 bases, the J end lost 12 bases, and 14 bases lay between the germline ends. Germline-derived CDR1 and CDR2 are DFQATT and SNEGSKA (reference sequence). The chain's CDR3 is CSASVVGVQHF. CDR3 sequence (DNA): TGCAGTGCTTCCGTGGTAGGAGTCCAGCATTTT.

The chain has TRBV30 and TRBJ2-7; 9 bases align to TRBD1. Germline V lookup: CDR1 GTSNPN, CDR2 SVGIG (reference sequence). The CDR3 covers 14 residues. V was clipped by 0 bases and J by 3 bases; unmatched bases: 3. The CDR3 reads CAWSVMGQGYEQYF. CDR3 coding DNA: TGTGCCTGGAGTGTGATGGGACAGGGCTACGAGCAGTACTTC.